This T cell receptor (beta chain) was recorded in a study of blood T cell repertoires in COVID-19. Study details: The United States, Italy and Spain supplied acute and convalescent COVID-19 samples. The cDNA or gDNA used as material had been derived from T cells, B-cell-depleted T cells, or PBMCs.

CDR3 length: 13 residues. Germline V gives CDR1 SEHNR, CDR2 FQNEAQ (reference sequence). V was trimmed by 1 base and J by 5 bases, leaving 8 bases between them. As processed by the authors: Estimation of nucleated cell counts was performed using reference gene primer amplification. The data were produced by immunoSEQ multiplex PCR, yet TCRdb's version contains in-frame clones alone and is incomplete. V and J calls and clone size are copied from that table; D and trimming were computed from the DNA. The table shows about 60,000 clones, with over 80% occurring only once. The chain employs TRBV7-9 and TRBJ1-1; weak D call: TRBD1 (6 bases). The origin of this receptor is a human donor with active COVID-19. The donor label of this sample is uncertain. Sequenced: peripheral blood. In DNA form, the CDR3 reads TGTGCCAGCAGCTTAGGGGGGCGAACTGAAGCTTTCTTT. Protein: CASSLGGRTEAFF.